The clone carrying this T cell receptor beta chain was recorded only once. Its target is not known. Alongside CTLA-4 blockade with ipilimumab, patients with chemo-refractory metastatic non-small-cell lung cancer received focal radiation. The assay was immunoSEQ multiplex PCR, and TCRdb's table has in-frame clones only and misses some. The data contain tens of thousands of clones, about 76% of them singletons. This sample is drawn from a study of radiotherapy plus CTLA-4 blockade in lung cancer. Study-wide context: Disease control reached more than 30%, with objective responses in 15% to 20%.

Looked up from germline, CDR1 is MGHRA and CDR2 is YSYEKL. This CDR3 comprises 16 residues. V lost 0 bases and J 1 base, leaving 11 bases between the germline ends. General study results and limits: Radiotherapy was combined with ipilimumab, and tumor-derived TCR clones then expanded in blood. Strongest reported response predictors: early blood clone changes and post-radiation interferon-beta.

This receptor was identified in a human donor with non-small cell lung cancer who had a complete response to radiotherapy plus ipilimumab. Here the sequenced sample was peripheral blood, taken from a patient treated with radiotherapy plus ipilimumab. The rearrangement uses TRBV4-1 and TRBJ2-3; the D gene is possibly TRBD2 (5 bases). CDR3 loop: CASSQERWGGTDTQYF. The CDR3 DNA reads TGCGCCAGCAGCCAAGAAAGGTGGGGAGGCACAGATACGCAGTATTTT.